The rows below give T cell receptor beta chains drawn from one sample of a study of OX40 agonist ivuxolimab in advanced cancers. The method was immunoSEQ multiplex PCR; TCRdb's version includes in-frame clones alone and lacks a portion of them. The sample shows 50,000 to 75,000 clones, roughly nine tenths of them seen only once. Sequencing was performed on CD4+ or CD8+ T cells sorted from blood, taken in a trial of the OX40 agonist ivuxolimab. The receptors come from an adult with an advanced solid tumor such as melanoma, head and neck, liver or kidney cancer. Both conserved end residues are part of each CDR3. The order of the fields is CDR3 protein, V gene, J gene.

CASSPPGSYADTQYF	TRBV11-2	TRBJ2-3
CASTEGGTPYNEQFF	TRBV2	TRBJ2-1
CASSRGWGQPQHF	TRBV5-6	TRBJ1-5
CATSPLGGAEQFF	TRBV5-1	TRBJ2-1
CSVRNTLYYTF	TRBV29-1	TRBJ1-2
CASGRRNQPQHF	TRBV28	TRBJ1-5
CASSFGPGENHKPTEAFF	TRBV11-2	TRBJ1-1
CASNPEGQSYNEQFF	TRBV2	TRBJ2-1
CASSLDPADKQFF	TRBV11-3	TRBJ2-1
CASSLSGGAGEQFF	TRBV7-3	TRBJ2-1